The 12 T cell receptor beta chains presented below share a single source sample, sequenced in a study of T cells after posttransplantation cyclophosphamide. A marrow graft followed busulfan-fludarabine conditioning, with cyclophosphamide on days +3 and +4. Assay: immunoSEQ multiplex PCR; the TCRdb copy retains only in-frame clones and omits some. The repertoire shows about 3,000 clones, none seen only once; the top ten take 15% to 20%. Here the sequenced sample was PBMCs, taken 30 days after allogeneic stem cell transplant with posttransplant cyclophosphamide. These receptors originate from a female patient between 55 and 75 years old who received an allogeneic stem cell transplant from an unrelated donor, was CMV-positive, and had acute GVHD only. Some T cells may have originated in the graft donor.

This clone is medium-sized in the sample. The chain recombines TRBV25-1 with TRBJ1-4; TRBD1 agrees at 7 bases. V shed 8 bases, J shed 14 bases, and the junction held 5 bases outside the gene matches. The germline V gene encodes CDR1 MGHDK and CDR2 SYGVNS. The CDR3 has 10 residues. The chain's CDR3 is CASEGRGLFF. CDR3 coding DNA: TGTGCCAGCGAGGGCAGGGGGCTGTTTTTT.

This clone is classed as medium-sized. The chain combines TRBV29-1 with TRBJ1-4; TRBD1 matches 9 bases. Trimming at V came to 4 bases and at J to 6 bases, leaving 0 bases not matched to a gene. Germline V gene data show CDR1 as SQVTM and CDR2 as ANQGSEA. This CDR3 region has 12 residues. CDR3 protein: CSVGDRDEKLFF. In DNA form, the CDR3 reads TGCAGCGTTGGGGACAGGGATGAAAAACTGTTTTTT.

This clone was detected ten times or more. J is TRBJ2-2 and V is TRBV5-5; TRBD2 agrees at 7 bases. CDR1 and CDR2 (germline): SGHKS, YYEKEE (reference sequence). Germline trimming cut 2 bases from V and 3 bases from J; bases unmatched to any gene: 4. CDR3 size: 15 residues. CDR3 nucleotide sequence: TGTGCCAGCAGCTTACGGGGGGTCGACACCGGGGAGCTGTTTTTT. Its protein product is CASSLRGVDTGELFF.

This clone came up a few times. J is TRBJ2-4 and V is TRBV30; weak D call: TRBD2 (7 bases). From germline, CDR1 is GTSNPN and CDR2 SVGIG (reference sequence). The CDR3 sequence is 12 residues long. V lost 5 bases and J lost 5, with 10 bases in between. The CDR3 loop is CAWGGAENIQYF. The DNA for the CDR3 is TGTGCCTGGGGGGGGGCTGAAAACATTCAGTACTTC.

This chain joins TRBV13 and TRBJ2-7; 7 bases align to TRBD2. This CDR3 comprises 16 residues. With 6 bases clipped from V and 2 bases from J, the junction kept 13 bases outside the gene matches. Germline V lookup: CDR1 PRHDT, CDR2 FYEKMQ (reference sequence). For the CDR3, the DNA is TGTGCCAGCAGGTTACCCAGCGGGACCGCTACCTACGAGCAGTACTTC. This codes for CASRLPSGTATYEQYF.

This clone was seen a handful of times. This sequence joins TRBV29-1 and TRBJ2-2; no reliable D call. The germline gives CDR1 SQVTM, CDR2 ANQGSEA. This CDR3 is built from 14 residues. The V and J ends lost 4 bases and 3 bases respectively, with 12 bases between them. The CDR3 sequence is CSVVARHDTGELFF. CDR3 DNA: TGCAGCGTTGTTGCGCGCCATGACACCGGGGAGCTGTTTTTT.

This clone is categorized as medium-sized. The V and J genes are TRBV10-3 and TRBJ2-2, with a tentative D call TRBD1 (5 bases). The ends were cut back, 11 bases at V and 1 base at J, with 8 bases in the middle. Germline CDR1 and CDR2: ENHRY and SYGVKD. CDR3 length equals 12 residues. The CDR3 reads CASTENTGELFF. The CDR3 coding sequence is TGTGCCTCGACAGAGAACACCGGGGAGCTGTTTTTT.

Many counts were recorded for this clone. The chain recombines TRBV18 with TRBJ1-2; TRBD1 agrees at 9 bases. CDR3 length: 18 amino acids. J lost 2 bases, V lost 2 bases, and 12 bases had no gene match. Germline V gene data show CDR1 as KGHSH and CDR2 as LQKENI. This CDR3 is CASSPSSTGTGRNYGYTF. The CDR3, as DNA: TGTGCCAGCTCACCATCCTCAACCGGGACAGGGCGAAACTATGGCTACACCTTC. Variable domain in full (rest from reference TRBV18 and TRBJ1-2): NAGVMQNPRHLVRRRGQEARLRCSPMKGHSHVYWYRQLPEEGLKFMVYLQKENIIDESGMPKERFSAEFPKEGPSILRIQQVVRGDSAAYFCASSPSSTGTGRNYGYTFGSGTRLTVV.

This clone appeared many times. For the CDR3, the DNA is TGTGCCAGCAGCCGGGACAGAAAATCCGACGCAGGGAAGACAGATACGCAGTATTTT. Its translation: CASSRDRKSDAGKTDTQYF. The chain joins TRBV13 to TRBJ2-3; 7 nucleotides align to TRBD1. The CDR3 is 19 amino acids. Germline CDR1 PRHDT, CDR2 FYEKMQ (reference sequence). After removal of 5 bases from V and 3 bases from J, the junction contained 20 bases not matched to a gene.

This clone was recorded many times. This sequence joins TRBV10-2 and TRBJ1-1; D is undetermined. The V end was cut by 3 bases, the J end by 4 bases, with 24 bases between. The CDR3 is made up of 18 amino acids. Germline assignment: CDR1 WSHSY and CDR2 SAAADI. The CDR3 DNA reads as TGCGCCAGCAGTGATTTGCGACTTCGGACGGGGTCAGTCACTGAAGCTTTCTTT. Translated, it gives CASSDLRLRTGSVTEAFF.

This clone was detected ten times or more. Here the CDR3 reads CSAYLGEQYF. The CDR3 DNA reads TGCAGTGCTTATCTCGGCGAGCAGTACTTC. The gene calls are TRBV20-1 and TRBJ2-7; no clear D gene. V lost 5 bases and J 6 bases, leaving 8 bases between the germline ends. From germline, CDR1 is DFQATT and CDR2 SNEGSKA (reference sequence). There are 10 residues in the CDR3.

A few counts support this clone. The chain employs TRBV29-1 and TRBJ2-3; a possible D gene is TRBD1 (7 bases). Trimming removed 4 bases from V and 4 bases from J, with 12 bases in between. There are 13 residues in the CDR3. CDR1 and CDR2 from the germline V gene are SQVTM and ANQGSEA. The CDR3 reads CSVARGRSDTQYF. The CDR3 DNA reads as TGCAGCGTTGCCAGGGGGAGGTCAGATACGCAGTATTTT.